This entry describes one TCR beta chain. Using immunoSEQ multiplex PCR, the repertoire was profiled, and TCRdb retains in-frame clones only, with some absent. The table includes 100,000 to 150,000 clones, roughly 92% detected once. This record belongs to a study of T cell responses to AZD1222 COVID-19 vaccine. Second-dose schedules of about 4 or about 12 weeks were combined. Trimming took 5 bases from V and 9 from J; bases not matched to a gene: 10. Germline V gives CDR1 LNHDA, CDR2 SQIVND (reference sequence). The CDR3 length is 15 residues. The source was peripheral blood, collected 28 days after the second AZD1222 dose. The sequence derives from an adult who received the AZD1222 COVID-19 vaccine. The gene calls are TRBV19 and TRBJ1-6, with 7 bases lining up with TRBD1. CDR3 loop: CASSSSGTALSPLHF. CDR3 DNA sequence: TGTGCCAGTAGTTCCTCCGGGACAGCCCTTTCACCCCTCCACTTT.